This TCR beta chain appears in the sequencing data of a study of cytomegalovirus exposure and HLA in healthy donors. Study results and limitations: Both high specificity and high sensitivity reportedly marked the classifier's diagnosis of cytomegalovirus status.

CDR3 length: 16 amino acids. PCR was performed using 60 Vbeta and 13 Jbeta primers. Generated by immunoSEQ multiplex PCR, the TCRdb table keeps only in-frame clones and is missing some. Among some 110,000 clones listed, about four fifths were seen once. Turning to this clone: Its antigen is unidentified.

This sequence joins TRBV5-3 and TRBJ2-5; 9 bases fit TRBD1. The J call may be incorrect, as the DNA end agrees better with TRBJ2-7. TRBV5-3 is an ORF for which the function is uncertain. The sample comprised PBMCs. The sequence derives from a middle-aged man in good health and CMV-seronegative. CDR3 coding DNA: TGTGCCAGAAGCGGGCCGGGGACAGGGACCCCCTACGAGCAGTACTTC. Translated, it gives CARSGPGTGTPYEQYF.